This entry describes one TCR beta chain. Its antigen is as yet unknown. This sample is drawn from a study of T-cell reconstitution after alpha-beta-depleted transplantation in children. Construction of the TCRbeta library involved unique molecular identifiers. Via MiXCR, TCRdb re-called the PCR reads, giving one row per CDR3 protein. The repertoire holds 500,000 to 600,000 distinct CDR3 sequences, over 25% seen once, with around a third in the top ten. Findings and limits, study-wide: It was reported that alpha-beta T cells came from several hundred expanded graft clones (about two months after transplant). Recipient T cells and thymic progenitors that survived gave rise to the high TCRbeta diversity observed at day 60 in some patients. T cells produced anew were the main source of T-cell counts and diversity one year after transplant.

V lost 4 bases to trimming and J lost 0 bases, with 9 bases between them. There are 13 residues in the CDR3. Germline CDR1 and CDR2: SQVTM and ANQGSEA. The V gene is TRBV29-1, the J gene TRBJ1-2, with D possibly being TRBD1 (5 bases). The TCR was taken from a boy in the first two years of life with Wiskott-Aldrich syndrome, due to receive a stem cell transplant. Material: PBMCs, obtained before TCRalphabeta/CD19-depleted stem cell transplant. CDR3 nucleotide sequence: TGCAGCGTTGTAGGCAGGGCTAACTATGGCTACACCTTC. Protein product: CSVVGRANYGYTF.